The present T cell receptor (beta chain) was sequenced within a study of blood T cell repertoires in COVID-19 (dated by TCRdb to the early 2020s). Regarding the study in general: Samples from collaborators originated in the United States, Italy and Spain and spanned both the acute and convalescent phases of COVID-19. The material from the prospective study consisted of cDNA or gDNA derived from T cells, B-cell-depleted T cells, or PBMCs. Subjects who had been exposed to COVID-19, were actively infected with it, or had recovered from it provided the deeply sampled blood TCRbeta repertoires that made up the dataset. The repertoires were released in a freely available public database intended as a resource for research on the immune response to SARS-CoV-2. The samples were drawn from two sources: the first 160 participants of the ongoing ImmuneRACE study, and 1,000 to 1,500 subjects contributed by 6 global collaborators. Sample metadata almost always included a de-identified subject ID, COVID-19 status, age in years and sex. Where available, HLA class I and class II types were obtained from metadata supplied by the sample provider rather than from assay-based typing.

As concerns this clone: The target of this receptor is not known. It has no much larger one-base neighbor in the sample; base qualities were not kept.

Broader findings and caveats from the paper: The amount of clinical and demographic metadata varied by source and participant and was provided uncurated.

Participants in the prospective study were enrolled through a virtual design, were aged about 18 to 100 years, and lived in approximately 24 United States geographic areas. To assign participants to cohorts, the prospective study relied on clinical history that participants themselves reported in a screening survey and a study questionnaire. Exposed participants had been in contact, within 2 weeks of entering the study, with a person who had a PCR-confirmed or clinician-diagnosed case of COVID-19. In the prospective study, mobile phlebotomists collected whole blood, serum and a nasopharyngeal or oropharyngeal swab from each participant. Additional blood draws and questionnaires over a 2-month period could optionally be provided by prospective study participants. Before DNA extraction, blood samples from the prospective study were shipped at room temperature or frozen. TCRbeta CDR3 regions were amplified from genomic DNA using the immunoSEQ Assay, a bias-controlled multiplex PCR. As for how the authors treated the data: Nucleated cell counts per sample were estimated from amplification of reference gene primers within the assay. To quantify the absolute abundance of each unique TCRbeta CDR3 rearrangement, sequence reads were collapsed and filtered. Productive Simpson clonality was computed per sample as the square root of Simpson's diversity index over productive rearrangements. TCRdb obtained this table from immuneACCESS and retained in-frame rearrangements with V and J assigned. These tables miss some clones; where compared with another copy, unresolved V genes account for less than half of the shortfall, and the remainder is unexplained. V and J calls and clone size are copied from that table; D and trimming were computed from the DNA. The sample has 250,000 to 300,000 clones on record, roughly 80% of them singletons. The top ten constitute over 4% of the sample.

The CDR1 and CDR2 encoded by the germline V gene are KGHSH and LQKENI. V has 6 bases trimmed and J has 7 bases trimmed; junction bases matching no gene number 15. The CDR3, cysteine through phenylalanine, is 16 amino acids long. The retained sequence is limited to the CDR3, 48 bases, with the frame set at the first base. The clonotype comes from a man in his forties who had been exposed to COVID-19. The specimen was PBMCs or T cells enriched from blood (not recorded which). The chain couples TRBV18 to TRBJ2-5, and TRBD1 matches 9 of the central bases. The bases read TGTGCCAGCTCTTTACGAACAGGGGGCTCAAGGGGGACCCAGTACTTC. Its protein product is CASSLRTGGSRGTQYF. Full variable domain (CDR3 extended with the reference TRBV18 and TRBJ2-5 proteins): NAGVMQNPRHLVRRRGQEARLRCSPMKGHSHVYWYRQLPEEGLKFMVYLQKENIIDESGMPKERFSAEFPKEGPSILRIQQVVRGDSAAYFCASSLRTGGSRGTQYFGPGTRLLVL.